The table lists the clone carrying this T cell receptor beta chain with a count of one. TCRdb analysed the RT-PCR reads with MiXCR anew, one entry per CDR3 protein. The sample carries about 680,000 distinct CDR3 sequences, around 14% recorded once. The CDR3 has 17 amino acids. Sequencing was carried out using memory CD4+ T cells from blood. This clonotype originated in a female donor in good health, serving as a healthy control. V usage is TRBV12-2 and J usage is TRBJ2-1. TRBV12-2 is a pseudogene segment. The CDR3 DNA follows: TGTGCAAGTCGCTTAGGGGTAAGACAGCTCGTCTACAATGAGCAGTTCTTC. It specifies CASRLGVRQLVYNEQFF.